This T cell receptor (beta chain) emerged from a study of molecular identifiers for immune sequencing clone quantification. Comments on this clonotype: Its antigen is currently unknown.

Preparation methods for the bulk TCR libraries were those previously described, with listed TCR primers. Using its own MiXCR run on the PCR reads, TCRdb lists one record per CDR3 protein. The sample includes 550,000 to 750,000 distinct CDR3 sequences, 20% of them seen just once. Researchers sorted naive CD8 T cells as cells that were CD8+CD4-CCR7+CD45RA+. Whole-study results and caveats: Beyond 20 RNA copies, clones held over 98% of effector molecules, compared with under 1% in naive cells.

Germline assignment: CDR1 WSHSY and CDR2 SAAADI. This CDR3 has 15 amino acids. Trimming removed 3 bases from V and 1 base from J, with 12 bases in between. V gene TRBV10-2 combines with J gene TRBJ1-1; tentatively, D is TRBD1 (5 bases). The specimen sequenced was naive CD8+ T cells from blood, with Jurkat cell RNA spiked in. Subset specified: FACS-sorted CD8+CD4-CCR7+CD45RA+ naive T cells. The TCR comes from a human donor in good health. Some libraries in this study had Jurkat cell RNA spiked in. The CDR3 reads CASSDYDSENTEAFF. The CDR3 region has the DNA TGCGCCAGCAGTGATTACGACAGTGAGAACACTGAAGCTTTCTTT.